This entry lists 27 T cell receptor beta chains sequenced from one sample in a study of cytomegalovirus exposure and HLA in healthy donors. Vbeta (60) and Jbeta (13) primers were used in the PCR. Sequencing used immunoSEQ multiplex PCR; TCRdb keeps in-frame clones, though not all of them. The sample consists of 200,000 or so clones, 80% to 90% of them appearing once. The material sequenced was PBMCs. The receptor set was obtained from a man aged 25 to 40 in good health and CMV-seronegative.

The rearrangement uses TRBV5-6 and TRBJ2-7; 7 bases match TRBD1. The germline V gene has CDR1 SGHDT and CDR2 YYEEEE. V lost 1 base to trimming and J lost 4 bases; unmatched junction nucleotides: 5. The CDR3 runs to 14 residues. DNA for the CDR3: TGTGCCAGCAGCTTGCCCGGGACAGATTACGAGCAGTACTTC. Protein: CASSLPGTDYEQYF.

CDR3 protein: CASSSHPNSRNQPQHF. Here the CDR3 DNA reads TGTGCCAGCAGTTCTCATCCTAATTCGCGCAATCAGCCCCAGCATTTT. The gene calls are TRBV6-5 and TRBJ1-5; D call uncertain. The CDR3 is 16 residues long. The V and J ends lost 4 bases and 2 bases respectively, with 15 bases between them. CDR1 is MNHEY and CDR2 is SVGAGI in the germline V gene.

This chain uses TRBV6-6 with TRBJ2-3; D might be TRBD1 (6 bases). V lost 6 bases and J lost 1, with 8 bases in between. Germline values: CDR1 MNHNY, CDR2 SVGAGI (reference sequence). The length of the CDR3 is 13 residues. CDR3 coding DNA: TGTGCCAGCAGGGACAGACGCACAGATACGCAGTATTTT. Protein: CASRDRRTDTQYF.

This clone appeared a single time. J is TRBJ2-3 and V is TRBV4-3; tentatively, D is TRBD2 (5 bases). CDR1 is LGHNA, CDR2 YSLEER, per germline. V dropped 2 bases and J dropped 2 bases, with 17 bases sitting between them. This CDR3 has 17 residues. CDR3 nucleotides: TGCGCCAGCAGCCAACGGTATGAGGGTTACTACACAGATACGCAGTATTTT. Translated, it gives CASSQRYEGYYTDTQYF.

Concerning this clone: At one end the junction does not follow the germline gene, possibly because of a read error. The chain links TRBV28 to TRBJ1-5; D is ambiguous. Germline V gene sequence: CDR1 MDHEN, CDR2 SYDVKM. This CDR3 contains 15 residues. This CDR3 is CASSPPLFGNQPQHF. The CDR3 DNA reads as TGTGCCAGCAGCCCGCCCCTTTTCGGGAATCAACCCCAGCATTTT.

V and J are TRBV7-3 and TRBJ1-1, with a tentative D call TRBD1 (6 bases). V shed 0 bases and J shed 2 bases, with 10 bases lying between them. Per germline, CDR1 SGHTA and CDR2 FQGTGA. The CDR3 is made up of 15 amino acids. CDR3 residues: CASSLTRTDNTEAFF. In DNA form, the CDR3 reads TGTGCCAGCAGCTTAACTAGGACAGATAACACTGAAGCTTTCTTT.

In this sample, this clone turned up once. V and J are TRBV6-6 and TRBJ1-4; D is ambiguous. Germline CDR1 is MNHNY and CDR2 is SVGAGI (reference sequence). Trimming cost V 2 bases and J 6 bases, with 10 bases left between them. The length of the CDR3 is 14 residues. CDR3 sequence: CASSYRERDEKLFF. CDR3 nucleotides: TGTGCCAGCAGTTACAGGGAGAGGGATGAAAAACTGTTTTTT.

V gene TRBV4-1 combines with J gene TRBJ1-2; the D is unclear. From germline, CDR1 is MGHRA and CDR2 YSYEKL. The CDR3 loop spans 15 amino acids. Trimming took off 0 bases at V and 5 bases at J, with 13 bases between the two ends. CDR3 sequence (DNA): TGCGCCAGCAGCCAAGATAGTGAGACTCCATATGGCTACACCTTC. This sequence encodes CASSQDSETPYGYTF.

V is TRBV6-5 and J is TRBJ2-5; a possible D gene is TRBD1 (5 bases). Germline assignment: CDR1 MNHEY and CDR2 SVGAGI. The CDR3 has 14 residues. Trimming removed 2 bases at V and 5 bases at J, with 12 bases between. The CDR3 DNA reads as TGTGCCAGCAGTTACAGCAGGGTAGGGGAGACCCAGTACTTC. This translates into CASSYSRVGETQYF.

The V gene is TRBV20-1, the J gene TRBJ2-7; D is undetermined. Trimming removed 6 bases at V and 3 bases at J, with 3 bases between. Germline V gene data show CDR1 as DFQATT and CDR2 as SNEGSKA (reference sequence). The CDR3 covers 9 residues. CDR3 DNA sequence: TGCAGTGCCAACTACGAGCAGTACTTC. This codes for CSANYEQYF.

This chain links TRBV6-5 with TRBJ2-3, with D possibly TRBD2 on 6 matching bases. This CDR3 is 15 amino acids long. Trimming removed 5 bases from V and 2 bases from J, with 14 bases in between. Germline V gene sequence: CDR1 MNHEY, CDR2 SVGAGI. This CDR3 reads CASSLNGLPTDTQYF. In DNA form, the CDR3 reads TGTGCCAGCAGTCTCAATGGACTACCCACAGATACGCAGTATTTT.

The chain couples TRBV2 to TRBJ1-6; the D gene is possibly TRBD1 (5 bases). This CDR3 comprises 17 residues. Germline CDR1 SNHLY, CDR2 FYNNEI. V shed 0 bases and J shed 6 bases, with 15 bases lying between them. The CDR3 here is CASSEASGWGPNSPLHF. The CDR3 DNA reads as TGTGCCAGCAGTGAAGCGTCCGGGTGGGGCCCTAATTCACCCCTCCACTTT.

V is TRBV13 and J is TRBJ2-7, with 9 bases identical to TRBD1. Germline CDR1 reads PRHDT; CDR2 reads FYEKMQ (reference sequence). V lost 5 bases and J lost 3; bases outside the gene matches: 5. The CDR3 has 14 residues. This chain's CDR3 is CASSRRQGGYEQYF. The CDR3 nucleotides are TGTGCCAGCAGCCGCCGACAGGGGGGCTACGAGCAGTACTTC.

As for this clone: The junction departs from germline at one end; a sequencing error may be responsible. This chain links TRBV7-9 with TRBJ2-7, with D possibly TRBD1 on 5 matching bases. The CDR3 has 12 amino acids. Germline values: CDR1 SEHNR, CDR2 FQNEAQ (reference sequence). In nucleotides, the CDR3 is TGTTCCAGCAGCGACAGAAAAGGGGTACAGTACTTC. This sequence encodes CSSSDRKGVQYF.

The chain carries TRBV5-1 and TRBJ2-7; 11 bases are shared with TRBD1. Germline CDR1 and CDR2: SGHRS and YFSETQ. Unmatched junction bases numbered 1, after V lost 0 bases and J lost 5 bases. The length of the CDR3 is 14 residues. CDR3: CASSLGTGGDEQYF. The CDR3 DNA reads as TGCGCCAGCAGCTTGGGGACAGGGGGCGACGAGCAGTACTTC.

With regard to this clone: Other DNA sequences in this specimen translate into the identical CDR3. The CDR3 sequence is CASSPPGTGGEQYF. The CDR3 bases are TGTGCCAGCTCACCACCAGGGACAGGGGGCGAGCAGTACTTC. V and J are TRBV18 and TRBJ2-7; 11 bases are a match to TRBD1. The ends lost 0 bases at V and 6 bases at J; junction bases unmatched: 1. Germline V gives CDR1 KGHSH, CDR2 LQKENI. CDR3 length: 14 amino acids.

As concerns this clone: A read error may account for a junction end that differs from germline. The CDR3 nucleotides read TGTGCCAGCAGTTCCCCAACAGGGGGCGCTGGGGCCAGCGTCCTGACTTTC. It yields the protein CASSSPTGGAGASVLTF. The chain recombines TRBV27 with TRBJ2-6, with TRBD1 matching 9 bases. CDR1 and CDR2 from the germline V gene are MNHEY and SMNVEV (reference sequence). The CDR3 sequence is 17 residues long. Drawing the rest from reference TRBV27 and TRBJ2-6, the complete variable domain is EAQVTQNPRYLITVTGKKLTVTCSQNMNHEYMSWYRQDPGLGLRQIYYSMNVEVTDKGDVPEGYKVSRKEKRNFPLILESPSPNQTSLYFCASSSPTGGAGASVLTFGAGSRLTVL.

The chain employs TRBV30 and TRBJ2-7, with 7 bases identical to TRBD2. Germline-derived CDR1 and CDR2 are GTSNPN and SVGIG (reference sequence). V gave up 2 bases and J gave up 3 bases; unmatched junction bases: 13. This CDR3 contains 16 residues. CDR3 nucleotide sequence: TGTGCCTGGAGTACGTGGTGGCTAGCGGTCGTCTACGAGCAGTACTTC. Translated: CAWSTWWLAVVYEQYF.

This clone was seen a single time. The chain links TRBV7-9 to TRBJ2-7; TRBD2 matches at 10 bases. The CDR3 runs to 17 residues. Germline V gene sequence: CDR1 SEHNR, CDR2 FQNEAQ (reference sequence). With V trimmed by 1 base and J by 2 bases, 8 bases remained unmatched. The CDR3 coding sequence is TGTGCCAGCAGCTTAGAGGGAGCGGGGGGGCCCACCTACGAGCAGTACTTC. Its translation is CASSLEGAGGPTYEQYF.

J is TRBJ2-5 and V is TRBV2, with D possibly being TRBD1 (6 bases). The CDR3 length is 15 residues. Trimming cost V 1 base and J 2 bases, with 11 bases left between them. In germline, CDR1 is SNHLY, CDR2 FYNNEI. The CDR3 is CASSEGQGTQETQYF. The CDR3 DNA reads as TGTGCCAGCAGTGAAGGGCAGGGGACACAAGAGACCCAGTACTTC. Drawing the rest from reference TRBV2 and TRBJ2-5, the complete variable domain is EPEVTQTPSHQVTQMGQEVILRCVPISNHLYFYWYRQILGQKVEFLVSFYNNEISEKSEIFDDQFSVERPDGSNFTLKIRSTKLEDSAMYFCASSEGQGTQETQYFGPGTRLLVL.

V gene TRBV5-6 combines with J gene TRBJ1-6; D unclear. Germline-derived CDR1 and CDR2 are SGHDT and YYEEEE. V lost 4 bases and J 0 bases, leaving 11 bases between the germline ends. The CDR3 spans 16 residues. The CDR3, as DNA: TGTGCCAGCAGCACCCTACGGGGCTCCTATAATTCACCCCTCCACTTT. This encodes CASSTLRGSYNSPLHF.

The chain joins TRBV21-1 to TRBJ1-5; TRBD1, as called in the table, went unchecked against the DNA. TRBV21-1 is marked as a pseudogene. The CDR3 sequence is 16 residues long. The CDR3 spells CASCAKGHEGDQPQHF. CDR3 in DNA: TGTGCCAGCTGCGCAAAGGGACACGAGGGGGATCAGCCCCAGCATTTT.

The chain is built from TRBV9 and TRBJ1-1; 7 bases fit TRBD1. Looked up from germline, CDR1 is SGDLS and CDR2 is YYNGEE. Trimming removed 1 base from V and 0 bases from J; junction bases left unmatched: 9. This CDR3 comprises 17 residues. The CDR3 loop is CASSVSGGTYMNTEAFF. CDR3 nucleotides: TGTGCCAGCAGCGTATCAGGGGGGACATACATGAACACTGAAGCTTTCTTT.

This rearrangement joins TRBV28 to TRBJ2-3; tentative D call: TRBD1 (6 bases). The CDR3 is 13 residues long. Trimming cost V 6 bases and J 8 bases, with 15 bases left between them. Germline values: CDR1 MDHEN, CDR2 SYDVKM. CDR3 loop: CASRQQGRGTQYF. The DNA of the CDR3 is TGTGCCAGCAGACAACAGGGACGAGGTACGCAGTATTTT.

This clone occurred once. The rearrangement uses TRBV9 and TRBJ2-3; the D gene is possibly TRBD2 (6 bases). V was shortened by 4 bases and J by 6 bases, with 15 bases between the two germline ends. Germline V gives CDR1 SGDLS, CDR2 YYNGEE. CDR3 length: 14 amino acids. CDR3 amino acids: CASSTRLVSDTQYF. CDR3 DNA sequence: TGTGCCAGCAGCACCCGACTAGTCTCCGATACGCAGTATTTT.

J is TRBJ2-7 and V is TRBV11-2; maybe TRBD1 (7 bases). Trimming took 5 bases from V and 0 from J, leaving 17 bases between them. CDR1 and CDR2 (germline): SGHAT, FQNNGV. The CDR3 has 16 amino acids. The CDR3 nucleotides read TGTGCCAGCAGCCTGTCAGGGGGGCTTAGCTCCTACGAGCAGTACTTC. Translation: CASSLSGGLSSYEQYF. The complete variable domain, with remaining parts taken from reference TRBV11-2 and TRBJ2-7, reads EAGVAQSPRYKIIEKRQSVAFWCNPISGHATLYWYQQILGQGPKLLIQFQNNGVVDDSQLPKDRFSAERLKGVDSTLKIQPAKLEDSAVYLCASSLSGGLSSYEQYFGPGTRLTVT.

V gene TRBV29-1 combines with J gene TRBJ2-7; 7 bases align to TRBD2. V lost 7 bases, J lost 5 bases, and 5 bases stayed unmatched. CDR1 is SQVTM and CDR2 is ANQGSEA in the germline V gene. This CDR3 is 11 amino acids long. For the CDR3, the DNA is TGCAGCGGATGGGGAGGGAACGAGCAGTACTTC. Translating it yields CSGWGGNEQYF.